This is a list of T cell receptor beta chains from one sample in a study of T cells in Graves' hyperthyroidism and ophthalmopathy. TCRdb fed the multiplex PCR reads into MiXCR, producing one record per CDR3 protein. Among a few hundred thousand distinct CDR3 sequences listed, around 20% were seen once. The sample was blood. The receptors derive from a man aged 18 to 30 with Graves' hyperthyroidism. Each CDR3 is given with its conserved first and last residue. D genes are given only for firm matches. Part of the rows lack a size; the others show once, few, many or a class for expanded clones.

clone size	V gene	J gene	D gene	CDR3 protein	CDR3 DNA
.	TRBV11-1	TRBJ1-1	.	CASSPTLTRNTEAFF	TGTGCCAGCAGCCCTACATTGACAAGGAACACTGAAGCTTTCTTT
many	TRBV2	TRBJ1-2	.	CASSETVEYGYTF	TGTGCCAGCAGTGAAACGGTGGAGTATGGCTACACCTTC
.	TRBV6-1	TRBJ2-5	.	CASSEVPDRGGETQYF	TGTGCCAGCAGTGAAGTGCCCGACAGGGGAGGGGAGACCCAGTACTTC
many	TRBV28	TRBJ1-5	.	CASKGQERQPQHF	TGTGCCAGCAAGGGGCAGGAGCGGCAGCCCCAGCATTTT
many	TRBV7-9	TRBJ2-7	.	CASRGDNTYEQYF	TGTGCCAGCAGGGGGGACAACACCTACGAGCAGTACTTC
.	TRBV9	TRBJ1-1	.	CASSVSWAYTEAFF	TGTGCCAGCAGCGTAAGTTGGGCGTACACTGAAGCTTTCTTT
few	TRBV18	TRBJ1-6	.	CASSLDRYNSPLHF	TGTGCCAGCTCCCTCGACAGATATAATTCACCCCTCCACTTT
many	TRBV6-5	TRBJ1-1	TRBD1	CASSYSGTGGWNTEAFF	TGTGCCAGCAGTTACTCAGGGACAGGGGGCTGGAACACTGAAGCTTTCTTT
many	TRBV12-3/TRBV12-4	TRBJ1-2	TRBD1	CATTGGVGYTF	TGTGCCACCACAGGGGGCGTTGGCTACACCTTC
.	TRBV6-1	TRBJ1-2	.	CASSSTASNYGYTF	TGTGCCAGCAGCTCGACAGCCTCCAATTATGGCTACACCTTC
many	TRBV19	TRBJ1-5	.	CASSIGDQPQHF	TGTGCCAGTAGTATCGGGGATCAGCCCCAGCATTTT
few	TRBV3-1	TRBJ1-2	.	CASSQLLGYDYGYTF	TGTGCCAGCAGCCAATTGCTAGGGTACGACTATGGCTACACCTTC
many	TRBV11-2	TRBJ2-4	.	CASSLVPDLAKNIQYF	TGTGCCAGCAGCTTAGTCCCGGATCTAGCCAAAAACATTCAGTACTTC
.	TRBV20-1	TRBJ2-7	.	CSASRFEQYF	TGCAGTGCTAGCCGTTTCGAGCAGTACTTC
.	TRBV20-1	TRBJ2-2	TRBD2	CSALTSGGNTGELFF	TGCAGTGCTCTGACTAGCGGGGGAAACACCGGGGAGCTGTTTTTT
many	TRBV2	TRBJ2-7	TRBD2	CASRLAGGPREQYF	TGTGCCAGCCGACTAGCGGGAGGCCCTAGGGAGCAGTACTTC
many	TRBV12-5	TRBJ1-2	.	CASGLDAGIPYGYTF	TGTGCTAGTGGTTTGGACGCCGGGATTCCCTATGGCTACACCTTC
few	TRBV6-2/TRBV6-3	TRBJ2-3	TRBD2	CASAGTSGSTSTDTQYF	TGTGCCAGCGCTGGGACTAGCGGGAGCACTAGCACAGATACGCAGTATTTT